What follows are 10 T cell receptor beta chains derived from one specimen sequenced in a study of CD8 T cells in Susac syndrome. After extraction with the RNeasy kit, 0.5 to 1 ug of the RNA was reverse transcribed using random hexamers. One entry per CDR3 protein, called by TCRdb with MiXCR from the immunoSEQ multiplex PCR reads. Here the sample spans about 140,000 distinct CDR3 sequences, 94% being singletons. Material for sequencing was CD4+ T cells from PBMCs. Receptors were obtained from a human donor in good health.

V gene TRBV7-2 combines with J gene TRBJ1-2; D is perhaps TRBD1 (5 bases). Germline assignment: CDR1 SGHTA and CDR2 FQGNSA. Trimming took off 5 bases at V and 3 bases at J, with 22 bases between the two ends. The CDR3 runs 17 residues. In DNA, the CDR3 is TGTGCCAGCAGCATCGCCGTAGGATACACAGGAGACTATGGCTACACCTTC. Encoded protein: CASSIAVGYTGDYGYTF.

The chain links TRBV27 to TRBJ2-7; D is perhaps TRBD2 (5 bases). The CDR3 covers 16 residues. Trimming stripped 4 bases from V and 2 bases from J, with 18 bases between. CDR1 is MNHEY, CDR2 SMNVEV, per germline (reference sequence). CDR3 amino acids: CASSSIGGMGTYEQYF. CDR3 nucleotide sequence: TGTGCCAGCAGTTCGATCGGAGGCATGGGCACCTACGAGCAGTACTTC.

This CDR3 is CSVQTSGSTGELFF. The CDR3 DNA follows: TGCAGCGTTCAGACTAGCGGGAGCACCGGGGAGCTGTTTTTT. The chain combines TRBV29-1 with TRBJ2-2, with TRBD2 matching over 12 bases. Germline V gene data show CDR1 as SQVTM and CDR2 as ANQGSEA. V shed 5 bases and J 4 bases; nucleotides not matched to a gene: 2. CDR3 size: 14 residues.

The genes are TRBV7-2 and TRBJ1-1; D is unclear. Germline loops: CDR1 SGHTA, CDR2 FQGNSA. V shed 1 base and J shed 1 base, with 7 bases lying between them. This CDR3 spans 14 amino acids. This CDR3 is CASSLDWGNTEAFF. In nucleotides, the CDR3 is TGTGCCAGCAGCTTAGATTGGGGGAACACTGAAGCTTTCTTT.

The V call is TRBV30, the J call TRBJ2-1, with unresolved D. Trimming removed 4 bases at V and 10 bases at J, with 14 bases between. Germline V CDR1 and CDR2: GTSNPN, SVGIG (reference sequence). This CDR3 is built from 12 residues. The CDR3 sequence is CAWTHSSGEQFF. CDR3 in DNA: TGTGCCTGGACACATTCTAGTGGCGAGCAGTTCTTC. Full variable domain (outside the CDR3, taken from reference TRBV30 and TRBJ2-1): SQTIHQWPATLVQPVGSPLSLECTVEGTSNPNLYWYRQAAGRGLQLLFYSVGIGQISSEVPQNLSASRPQDRQFILSSKKLLLSDSGFYLCAWTHSSGEQFFGPGTRLTVL.

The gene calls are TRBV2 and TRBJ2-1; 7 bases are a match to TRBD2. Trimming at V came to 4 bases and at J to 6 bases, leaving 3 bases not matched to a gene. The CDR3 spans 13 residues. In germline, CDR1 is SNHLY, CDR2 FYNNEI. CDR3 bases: TGTGCCAGCAGTGCAGGACTAGTCAATGAGCAGTTCTTC. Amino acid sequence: CASSAGLVNEQFF.

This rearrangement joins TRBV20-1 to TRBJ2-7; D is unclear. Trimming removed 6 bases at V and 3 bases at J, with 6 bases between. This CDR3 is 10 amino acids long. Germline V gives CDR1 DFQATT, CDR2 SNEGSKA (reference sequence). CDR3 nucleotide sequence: TGCAGTGCCCTGAGCTACGAGCAGTACTTC. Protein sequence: CSALSYEQYF.

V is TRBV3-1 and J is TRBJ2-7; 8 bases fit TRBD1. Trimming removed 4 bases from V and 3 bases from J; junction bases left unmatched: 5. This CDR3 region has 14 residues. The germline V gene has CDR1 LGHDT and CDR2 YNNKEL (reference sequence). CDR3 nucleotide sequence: TGTGCCAGCAGCCTCCGGGACAGGTTCTACGAGCAGTACTTC. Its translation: CASSLRDRFYEQYF.

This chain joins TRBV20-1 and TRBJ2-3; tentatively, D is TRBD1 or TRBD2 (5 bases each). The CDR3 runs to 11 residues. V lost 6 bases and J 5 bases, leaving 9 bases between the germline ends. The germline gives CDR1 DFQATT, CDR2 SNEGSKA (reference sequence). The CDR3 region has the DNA TGCAGTGCCATGGGGGAAGATACGCAGTATTTT. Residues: CSAMGEDTQYF.

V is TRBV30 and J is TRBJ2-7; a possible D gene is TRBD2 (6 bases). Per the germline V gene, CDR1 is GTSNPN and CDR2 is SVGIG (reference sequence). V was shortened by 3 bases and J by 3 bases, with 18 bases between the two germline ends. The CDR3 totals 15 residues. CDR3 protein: CAWRPNTGGNYEQYF. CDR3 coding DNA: TGTGCCTGGAGACCGAACACCGGGGGAAACTACGAGCAGTACTTC.